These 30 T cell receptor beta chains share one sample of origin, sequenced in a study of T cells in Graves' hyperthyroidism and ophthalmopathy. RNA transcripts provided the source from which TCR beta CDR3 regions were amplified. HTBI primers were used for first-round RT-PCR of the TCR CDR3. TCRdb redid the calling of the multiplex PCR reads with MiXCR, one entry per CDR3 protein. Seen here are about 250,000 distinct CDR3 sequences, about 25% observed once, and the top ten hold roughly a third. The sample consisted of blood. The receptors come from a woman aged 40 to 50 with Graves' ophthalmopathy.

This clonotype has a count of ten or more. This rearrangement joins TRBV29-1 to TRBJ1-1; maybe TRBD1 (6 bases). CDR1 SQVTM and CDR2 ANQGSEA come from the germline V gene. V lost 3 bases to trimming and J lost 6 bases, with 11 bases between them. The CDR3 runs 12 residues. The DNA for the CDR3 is TGCAGCGTTGATCGAGGGGGGGCTGAAGCTTTCTTT. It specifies CSVDRGGAEAFF.

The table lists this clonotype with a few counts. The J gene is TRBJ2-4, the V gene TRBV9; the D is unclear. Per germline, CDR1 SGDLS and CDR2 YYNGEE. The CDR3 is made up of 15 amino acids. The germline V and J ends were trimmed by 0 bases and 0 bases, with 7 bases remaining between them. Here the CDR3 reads CASSVVCLAKNIQYF. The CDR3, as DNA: TGTGCCAGCAGCGTAGTTTGTCTAGCCAAAAACATTCAGTACTTC.

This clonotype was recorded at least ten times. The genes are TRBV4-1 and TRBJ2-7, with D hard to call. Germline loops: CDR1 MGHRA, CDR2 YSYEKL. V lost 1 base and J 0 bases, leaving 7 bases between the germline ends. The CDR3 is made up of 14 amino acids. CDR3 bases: TGCGCCAGCAGCCAAGTCGCGCACTCCTACGAGCAGTACTTC. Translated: CASSQVAHSYEQYF.

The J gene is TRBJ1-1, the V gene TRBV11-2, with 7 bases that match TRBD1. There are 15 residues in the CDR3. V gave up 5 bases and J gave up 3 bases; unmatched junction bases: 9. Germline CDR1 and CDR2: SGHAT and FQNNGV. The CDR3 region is CASSGPGTAYTEAFF. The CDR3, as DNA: TGTGCCAGCAGCGGACCCGGGACAGCTTACACTGAAGCTTTCTTT.

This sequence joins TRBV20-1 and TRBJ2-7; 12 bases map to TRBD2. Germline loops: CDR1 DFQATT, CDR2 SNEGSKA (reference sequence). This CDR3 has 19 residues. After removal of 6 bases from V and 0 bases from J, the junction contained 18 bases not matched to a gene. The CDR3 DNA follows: TGCAGTGCGCCCTCTGAGGGACTAGCGGGCGCCTTTATCTCCTACGAGCAGTACTTC. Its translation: CSAPSEGLAGAFISYEQYF.

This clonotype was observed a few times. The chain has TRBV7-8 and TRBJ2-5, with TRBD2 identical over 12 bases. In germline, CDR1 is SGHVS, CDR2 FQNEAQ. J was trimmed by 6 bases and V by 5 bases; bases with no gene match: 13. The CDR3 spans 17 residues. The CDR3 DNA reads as TGTGCCAGCAGCCTTTCTAGCGGGAGGGAATATGCGAAGACCCAGTACTTC. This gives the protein CASSLSSGREYAKTQYF. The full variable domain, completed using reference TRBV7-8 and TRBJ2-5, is GAGVSQSPRYKVAKRGQDVALRCDPISGHVSLFWYQQALGQGPEFLTYFQNEAQLDKSGLPSDRFFAERPEGSVSTLKIQRTQQEDSAVYLCASSLSSGREYAKTQYFGPGTRLLVL.

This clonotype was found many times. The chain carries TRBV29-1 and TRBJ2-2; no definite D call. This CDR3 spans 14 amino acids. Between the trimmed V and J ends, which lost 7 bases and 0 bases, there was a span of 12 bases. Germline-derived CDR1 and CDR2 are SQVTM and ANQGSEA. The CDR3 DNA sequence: TGCAGCGGGAAAGGAACGTCGAACACCGGGGAGCTGTTTTTT. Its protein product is CSGKGTSNTGELFF.

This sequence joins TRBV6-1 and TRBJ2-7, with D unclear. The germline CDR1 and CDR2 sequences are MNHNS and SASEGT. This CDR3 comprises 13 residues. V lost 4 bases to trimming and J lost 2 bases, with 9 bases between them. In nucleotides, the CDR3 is TGTGCCAGCAGTGGTAACAGTCCCTACGAGCAGTACTTC. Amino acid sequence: CASSGNSPYEQYF.

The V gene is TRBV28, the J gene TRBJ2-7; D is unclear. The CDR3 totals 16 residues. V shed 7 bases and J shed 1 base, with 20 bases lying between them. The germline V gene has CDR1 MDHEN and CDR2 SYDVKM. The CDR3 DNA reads TGTGCCAGCAAACTCCTTCGGTGGGTTATATCCTACGAGCAGTACTTC. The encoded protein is CASKLLRWVISYEQYF.

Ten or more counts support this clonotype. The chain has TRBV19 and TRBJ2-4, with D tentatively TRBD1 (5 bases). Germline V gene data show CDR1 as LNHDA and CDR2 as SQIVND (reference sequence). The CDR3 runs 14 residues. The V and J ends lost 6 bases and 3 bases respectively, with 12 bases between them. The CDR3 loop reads CASSYRNIKNIQYF. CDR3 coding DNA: TGTGCCAGTAGCTACAGGAATATCAAAAACATTCAGTACTTC.

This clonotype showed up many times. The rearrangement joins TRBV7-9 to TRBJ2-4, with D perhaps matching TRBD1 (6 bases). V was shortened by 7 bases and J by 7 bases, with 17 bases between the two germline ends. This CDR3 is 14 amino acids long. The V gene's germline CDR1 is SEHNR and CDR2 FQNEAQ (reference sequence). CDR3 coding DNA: TGTGCCAGCACCGATTCCGGGACAAGGAACATTCAGTACTTC. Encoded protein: CASTDSGTRNIQYF.

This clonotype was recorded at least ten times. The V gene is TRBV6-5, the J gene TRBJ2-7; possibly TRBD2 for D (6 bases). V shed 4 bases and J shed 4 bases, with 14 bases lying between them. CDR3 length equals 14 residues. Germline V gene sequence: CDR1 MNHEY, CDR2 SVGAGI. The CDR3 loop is CASSWLDGRYEQYF. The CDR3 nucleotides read TGTGCCAGCAGTTGGTTGGACGGGAGATACGAGCAGTACTTC.

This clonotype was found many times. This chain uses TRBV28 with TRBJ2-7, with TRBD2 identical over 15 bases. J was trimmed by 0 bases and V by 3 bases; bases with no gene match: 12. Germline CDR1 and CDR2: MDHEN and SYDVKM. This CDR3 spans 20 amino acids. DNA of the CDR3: TGTGCCAGCAGTTTTGTTAGGACGGGACTAGCGGGAGGAAACTCCTACGAGCAGTACTTC. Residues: CASSFVRTGLAGGNSYEQYF.

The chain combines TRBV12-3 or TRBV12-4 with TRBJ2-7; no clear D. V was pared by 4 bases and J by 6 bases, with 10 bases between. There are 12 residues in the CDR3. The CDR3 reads CASSWTVREQYF. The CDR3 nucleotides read TGTGCCAGCAGTTGGACCGTCCGCGAGCAGTACTTC.

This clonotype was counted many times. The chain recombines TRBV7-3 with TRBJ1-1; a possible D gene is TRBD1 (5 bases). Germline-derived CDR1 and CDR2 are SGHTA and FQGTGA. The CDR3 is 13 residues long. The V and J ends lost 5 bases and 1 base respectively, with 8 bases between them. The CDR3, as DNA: TGTGCCAGCAGCCATGGGGGGAACACTGAAGCTTTCTTT. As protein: CASSHGGNTEAFF.

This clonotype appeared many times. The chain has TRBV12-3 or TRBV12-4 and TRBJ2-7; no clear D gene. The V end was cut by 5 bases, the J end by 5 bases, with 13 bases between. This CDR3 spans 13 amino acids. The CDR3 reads CASSPPLSHEQYF. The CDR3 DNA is TGTGCCAGCAGTCCGCCCCTCAGCCACGAGCAGTACTTC.

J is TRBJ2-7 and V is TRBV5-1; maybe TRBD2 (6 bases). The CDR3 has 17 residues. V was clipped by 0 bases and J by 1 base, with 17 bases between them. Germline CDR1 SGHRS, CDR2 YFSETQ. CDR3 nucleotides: TGCGCCAGCAGCTTGGCCCCGTCGGGGGACCCATCCTACGAGCAGTACTTC. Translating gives CASSLAPSGDPSYEQYF.

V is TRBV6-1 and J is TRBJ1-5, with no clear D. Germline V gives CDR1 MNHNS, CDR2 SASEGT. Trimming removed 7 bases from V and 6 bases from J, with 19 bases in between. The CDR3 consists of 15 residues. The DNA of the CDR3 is TGTGCCAGCACCAAGACTGACGGATGGCGTCAGCCCCAGCATTTT. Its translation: CASTKTDGWRQPQHF.

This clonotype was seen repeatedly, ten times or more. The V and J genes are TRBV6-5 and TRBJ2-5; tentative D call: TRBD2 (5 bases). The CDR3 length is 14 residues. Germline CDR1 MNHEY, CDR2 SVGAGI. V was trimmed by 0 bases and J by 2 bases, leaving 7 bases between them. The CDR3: CASSYSEVQETQYF. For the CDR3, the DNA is TGTGCCAGCAGTTACTCGGAGGTGCAAGAGACCCAGTACTTC.

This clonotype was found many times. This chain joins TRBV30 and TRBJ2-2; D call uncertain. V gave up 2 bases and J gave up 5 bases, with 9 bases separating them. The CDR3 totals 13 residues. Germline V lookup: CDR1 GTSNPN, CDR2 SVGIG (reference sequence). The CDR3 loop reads CAWSLGDTGELFF. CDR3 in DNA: TGTGCCTGGAGTCTGGGTGATACCGGGGAGCTGTTTTTT.

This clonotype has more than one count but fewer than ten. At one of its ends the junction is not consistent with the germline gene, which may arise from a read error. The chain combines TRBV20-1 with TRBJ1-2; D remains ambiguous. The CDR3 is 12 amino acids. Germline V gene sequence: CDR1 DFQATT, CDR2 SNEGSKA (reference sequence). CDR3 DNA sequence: TGCAGTGCTATAGAAGGCCCTTATGGCTACATCTTC. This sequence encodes CSAIEGPYGYIF.

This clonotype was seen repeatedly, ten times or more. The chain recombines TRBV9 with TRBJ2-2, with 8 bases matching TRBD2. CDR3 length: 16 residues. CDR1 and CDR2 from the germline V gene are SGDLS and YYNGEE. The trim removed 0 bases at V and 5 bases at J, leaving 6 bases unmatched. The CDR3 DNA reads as TGTGCCAGCAGCGTAGGTACTAGCGGTTCTACCGGGGAGCTGTTTTTT. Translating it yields CASSVGTSGSTGELFF.

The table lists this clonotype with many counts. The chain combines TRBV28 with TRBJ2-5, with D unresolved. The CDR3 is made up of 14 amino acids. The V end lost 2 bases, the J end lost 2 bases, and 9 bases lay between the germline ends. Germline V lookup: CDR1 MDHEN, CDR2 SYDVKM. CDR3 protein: CASSLALPQETQYF. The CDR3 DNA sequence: TGTGCCAGCAGTTTAGCCCTGCCGCAAGAGACCCAGTACTTC.

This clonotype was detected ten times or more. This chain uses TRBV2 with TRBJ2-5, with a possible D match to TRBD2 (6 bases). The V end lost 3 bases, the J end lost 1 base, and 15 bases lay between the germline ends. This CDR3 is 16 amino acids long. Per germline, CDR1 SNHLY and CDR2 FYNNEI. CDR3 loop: CASSDSRLVGQETQYF. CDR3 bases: TGTGCCAGCAGTGATTCGAGACTAGTGGGCCAAGAGACCCAGTACTTC.

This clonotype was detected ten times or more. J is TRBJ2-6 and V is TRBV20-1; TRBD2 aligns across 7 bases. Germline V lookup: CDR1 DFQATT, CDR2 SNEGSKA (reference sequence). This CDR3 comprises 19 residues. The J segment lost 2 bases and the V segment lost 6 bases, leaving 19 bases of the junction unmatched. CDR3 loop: CSASLLGGSSLPGANVLTF. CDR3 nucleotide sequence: TGCAGTGCCTCTCTTCTAGGCGGGAGTTCACTCCCTGGGGCCAACGTCCTGACTTTC.

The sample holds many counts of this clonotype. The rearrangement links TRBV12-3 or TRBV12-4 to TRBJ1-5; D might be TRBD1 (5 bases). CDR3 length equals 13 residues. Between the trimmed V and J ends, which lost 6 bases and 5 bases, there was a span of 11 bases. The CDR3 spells CASRGRWDQPQHF. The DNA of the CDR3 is TGTGCCAGCAGGGGACGGTGGGATCAGCCCCAGCATTTT.

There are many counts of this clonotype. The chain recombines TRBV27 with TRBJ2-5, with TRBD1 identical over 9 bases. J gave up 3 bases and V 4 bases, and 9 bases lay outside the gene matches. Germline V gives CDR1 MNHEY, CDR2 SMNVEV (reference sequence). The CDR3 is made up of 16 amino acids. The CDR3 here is CASSSSRTGEEETQYF. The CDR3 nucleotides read TGTGCCAGCAGTTCTTCACGGACAGGGGAGGAAGAGACCCAGTACTTC.

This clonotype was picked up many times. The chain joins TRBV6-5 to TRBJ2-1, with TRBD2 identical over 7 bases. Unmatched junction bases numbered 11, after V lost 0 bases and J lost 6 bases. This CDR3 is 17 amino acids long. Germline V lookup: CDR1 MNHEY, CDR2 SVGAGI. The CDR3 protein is CASSYSPIAGGLNEQFF. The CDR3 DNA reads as TGTGCCAGCAGTTACTCCCCAATAGCGGGTGGGCTCAATGAGCAGTTCTTC.

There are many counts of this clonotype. Written as DNA, the CDR3 is TGCAGCGTTGAAGCTTTGAGCGGAGAGACCCAGTACTTC. It encodes CSVEALSGETQYF. The chain couples TRBV29-1 to TRBJ2-5, with D possibly being TRBD2 (5 bases). Per the germline V gene, CDR1 is SQVTM and CDR2 is ANQGSEA. The CDR3 runs 13 residues. Trimming cost V 1 base and J 4 bases, with 10 bases left between them.

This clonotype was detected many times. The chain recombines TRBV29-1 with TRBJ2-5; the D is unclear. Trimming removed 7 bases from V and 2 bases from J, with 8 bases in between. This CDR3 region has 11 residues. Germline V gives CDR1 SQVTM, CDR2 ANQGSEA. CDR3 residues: CSGQKQETQYF. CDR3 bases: TGCAGCGGCCAGAAACAAGAGACCCAGTACTTC.